These 18 T cell receptor beta chains originate from one sample sequenced in a study of T cell responses to AZD1222 COVID-19 vaccine (dated by TCRdb to the early 2020s). Library construction relied on the immunoSEQ multiplex PCR assay. Sourced from immuneACCESS, this table was stored by TCRdb with only in-frame sequences that have V and J called. A share of the clones is absent; for the studies checked, an unresolved V gene accounts for under half, and the remainder has no known explanation. The sample has some 150,000 clones on record, around 88% of them singletons. The ten largest clones take up around 2.3% of the sample. The time point tag for this specimen amounts to: baseline before first vaccination. Sequences were derived from peripheral blood, sampled on day 0 of AZD1222 vaccination. The origin of the receptors is an adult in good health.

This chain joins TRBV20-1 and TRBJ1-1; D remains unclear. The V gene's germline CDR1 is DFQATT and CDR2 SNEGSKA (reference sequence). The CDR3 extends over 11 amino acids. V lost 4 bases to trimming and J lost 8 bases, with 11 bases between them. The CDR3 bases are TGCAGTGCTATCATAAGAAAGGAAGCTTTCTTT. It codes for CSAIIRKEAFF.

The J gene is TRBJ1-5, the V gene TRBV28; 12 bases line up with TRBD1. J was trimmed by 4 bases and V by 3 bases; bases with no gene match: 16. Germline V lookup: CDR1 MDHEN, CDR2 SYDVKM. CDR3 size: 20 residues. The CDR3 here is CASSLEGSGTGGGGNQPQHF. For the CDR3, the DNA is TGTGCCAGCAGTTTGGAAGGTTCCGGGACAGGGGGCGGCGGGAATCAGCCCCAGCATTTT.

This chain joins TRBV28 and TRBJ1-1; D is unclear. Trimming cost V 5 bases and J 8 bases, with 15 bases left between them. CDR1 is MDHEN, CDR2 SYDVKM, per germline. The CDR3 has 13 residues. CDR3 DNA: TGTGCCAGCAGTGACTCAGGCCTGCCCGAAGCTTTCTTT. Amino acid sequence: CASSDSGLPEAFF.

This chain uses TRBV6-5 with TRBJ1-3; no clear D gene. Deletions cut 6 bases from V and 0 bases from J, with 12 bases between. The CDR3 covers 15 residues. Germline V gene sequence: CDR1 MNHEY, CDR2 SVGAGI. The CDR3 here is CASRPSGGSGNTIYF. As DNA, the CDR3 is TGTGCCAGCAGACCGTCCGGCGGCTCTGGAAACACCATATATTTT.

The chain links TRBV9 to TRBJ2-2, with 10 bases lining up with TRBD2. The CDR3 has 18 residues. V lost 3 bases to trimming and J lost 1 base; unmatched junction nucleotides: 9. Germline lookup yields CDR1 SGDLS and CDR2 YYNGEE. CDR3: CASSANGASGRNTGELFF. CDR3 sequence (DNA): TGTGCCAGCAGCGCAAACGGGGCTAGCGGGAGGAACACCGGGGAGCTGTTTTTT. The whole variable domain, filled in from reference TRBV9 and TRBJ2-2, reads DSGVTQTPKHLITATGQRVTLRCSPRSGDLSVYWYQQSLDQGLQFLIQYYNGEERAKGNILERFSAQQFPDLHSELNLSSLELGDSALYFCASSANGASGRNTGELFFGEGSRLTVL.

J is TRBJ2-7 and V is TRBV28, with D perhaps matching TRBD2 (5 bases). CDR1 and CDR2 (germline): MDHEN, SYDVKM. V was pared by 10 bases and J by 0 bases, with 16 bases between. The CDR3 is made up of 14 amino acids. The CDR3 here is CATQQRPSSYEQYF. CDR3 DNA: TGTGCCACTCAACAGCGGCCAAGCTCCTACGAGCAGTACTTC.

The chain is built from TRBV6-1 and TRBJ1-2, with TRBD1 as a possible D gene (5 bases). The V and J ends lost 1 base and 0 bases respectively, with 12 bases between them. This CDR3 has 16 amino acids. Looked up from germline, CDR1 is MNHNS and CDR2 is SASEGT. This CDR3 reads CASSEVLGVANYGYTF. The CDR3 coding sequence is TGTGCCAGCAGTGAAGTTTTGGGGGTTGCTAACTATGGCTACACCTTC.

The V and J genes are TRBV5-1 and TRBJ2-7, with D possibly matching TRBD1 (6 bases). The CDR3 runs to 13 residues. CDR1 is SGHRS and CDR2 is YFSETQ in the germline V gene. The V end lost 3 bases, the J end lost 2 bases, and 9 bases lay between the germline ends. The chain's CDR3 is CASSSGTTYEQYF. The CDR3 bases are TGCGCCAGCAGCTCCGGGACAACCTACGAGCAGTACTTC.

This clone was seen just once. The chain recombines TRBV6-5 with TRBJ2-5, with D unclear. This CDR3 contains 13 residues. Germline V lookup: CDR1 MNHEY, CDR2 SVGAGI. V lost 6 bases, J lost 7 bases, and 15 bases lay in between. CDR3 sequence: CASSRTRLGTQYF. The CDR3 bases are TGTGCCAGCAGCCGCACGAGATTAGGGACCCAGTACTTC.

V and J are TRBV2 and TRBJ1-5; tentative D call: TRBD1 (5 bases). The CDR3 has 15 amino acids. Trimming cost V 5 bases and J 0 bases, with 11 bases left between them. CDR1 is SNHLY, CDR2 FYNNEI, per germline. The CDR3 loop reads CASSRDGDSNQPQHF. The CDR3, as DNA: TGTGCCAGCAGTCGGGACGGAGATAGCAATCAGCCCCAGCATTTT.

The chain employs TRBV28 and TRBJ2-5; TRBD2 matches 12 bases. Germline-derived CDR1 and CDR2 are MDHEN and SYDVKM. V shed 2 bases and J 2 bases; nucleotides not matched to a gene: 3. The CDR3 is made up of 16 amino acids. This CDR3 is CASSLTSGRWQETQYF. The CDR3, as DNA: TGTGCCAGCAGTTTAACTAGCGGGAGGTGGCAAGAGACCCAGTACTTC.

The chain uses TRBV29-1 and TRBJ2-1, with D perhaps TRBD1 (5 bases). Germline V gene sequence: CDR1 SQVTM, CDR2 ANQGSEA. This CDR3 is 12 amino acids long. Trimming pared 5 bases from V and 4 bases from J, leaving 9 bases between. This CDR3 reads CSVRDSYNEQFF. The CDR3 DNA sequence: TGCAGCGTTCGAGACAGTTACAATGAGCAGTTCTTC.

V and J are TRBV11-3 and TRBJ1-4; D call uncertain. Germline V CDR1 and CDR2: SGHNT, YENEEA. V was clipped by 5 bases and J by 6 bases, with 16 bases between them. CDR3 length equals 15 residues. CDR3 sequence: CASSLGVGRDEKLFF. CDR3 nucleotide sequence: TGTGCCAGCAGCCTCGGCGTTGGGAGGGATGAAAAACTGTTTTTT.

This clone is a singleton in its sample. The gene calls are TRBV5-6 and TRBJ1-6; 7 bases map to TRBD1. The CDR3 runs 15 residues. Looked up from germline, CDR1 is SGHDT and CDR2 is YYEEEE. The trim removed 5 bases at V and 2 bases at J, leaving 4 bases unmatched. CDR3 sequence: CASREGTAYNSPLHF. The CDR3 DNA is TGTGCCAGCAGGGAGGGGACAGCCTATAATTCACCCCTCCACTTT.

This chain connects TRBV5-4 to TRBJ1-4; 7 bases are shared with TRBD1. With V trimmed by 4 bases and J by 6 bases, 9 bases remained unmatched. The length of the CDR3 is 15 residues. Per germline, CDR1 SGHNT and CDR2 YYREEE (reference sequence). The CDR3 DNA reads TGTGCCAGCAGCCCTACAGGGGCTGGGGATGAAAAACTGTTTTTT. Amino acid sequence: CASSPTGAGDEKLFF. The whole variable domain, remainder taken from reference TRBV5-4 and TRBJ1-4, is ETGVTQSPTHLIKTRGQQVTLRCSSQSGHNTVSWYQQALGQGPQFIFQYYREEENGRGNFPPRFSGLQFPNYSSELNVNALELDDSALYLCASSPTGAGDEKLFFGSGTQLSVL.

This chain's CDR3 is CASSYEGGSRNTIYF. The CDR3 DNA reads as TGTGCCAGCAGTTACGAGGGCGGCAGTAGAAACACCATATATTTT. V usage is TRBV6-2 or TRBV6-3 and J usage is TRBJ1-3; unclear D gene. Germline V gene data show CDR1 as MNHEY and CDR2 as SVGEGT. This CDR3 comprises 15 residues. Trimming removed 2 bases at V and 5 bases at J, with 13 bases between.

J is TRBJ1-5 and V is TRBV19; D is undetermined. Trimming removed 6 bases from V and 4 bases from J, with 4 bases in between. The CDR3 covers 11 residues. Germline V lookup: CDR1 LNHDA, CDR2 SQIVND (reference sequence). The CDR3 DNA follows: TGTGCCAGTAGGGGGAATCAGCCCCAGCATTTT. Its translation is CASRGNQPQHF.

The chain employs TRBV19 and TRBJ1-2; 8 positions agree with TRBD1. The germline V gene encodes CDR1 LNHDA and CDR2 SQIVND (reference sequence). The CDR3 loop spans 15 amino acids. J was trimmed by 5 bases and V by 5 bases; bases with no gene match: 10. The CDR3 here is CASSPLDRAGYGYTF. CDR3 coding DNA: TGTGCCAGTAGTCCCTTGGACAGGGCTGGGTATGGCTACACCTTC.